The rows below give T cell receptor beta chains drawn from one sample of a study of cytomegalovirus exposure and HLA in healthy donors. Libraries were prepared by immunoSEQ multiplex PCR; TCRdb keeps only in-frame clonotypes and omits some of them. The sample records some 250,000 clones, roughly 80% being singletons. Sequencing input: PBMCs. The receptors here all came from a woman in her thirties or forties in good health and CMV-seropositive. The CDR3 runs from the conserved cysteine through the conserved F or W. D genes are given only for firm matches. Not every row has a clone size; where given, it reads once, few, many or a size class.

d_call,j_call,clone_size,v_call,cdr3_aa,cdr3_nt
.,TRBJ1-2,.,TRBV6-5,CASSSPTGGYTF,TGTGCCAGCAGTTCCCCGACAGGTGGCTACACCTTC
.,TRBJ1-5,.,TRBV7-9,CASSLLGDQPQHF,TGTGCCAGCAGCTTACTCGGGGATCAGCCCCAGCATTTT
TRBD1,TRBJ2-1,.,TRBV4-3,CASSQDWGTGGFDEQFF,TGCGCCAGCAGCCAAGACTGGGGGACAGGGGGCTTCGATGAGCAGTTCTTC
.,TRBJ1-4,.,TRBV6-5,CASSPGGPNEKLFF,TGTGCCAGCAGTCCCGGCGGCCCTAATGAAAAACTGTTTTTT
.,TRBJ1-1,.,TRBV11-3,CASSRGGEAFF,TGTGCCTCATCAAGGGGGGGTGAAGCTTTCTTT
TRBD1,TRBJ2-5,.,TRBV11-3,CASRTGATETQYF,TGTGCCAGCAGGACAGGGGCGACTGAGACCCAGTACTTC
.,TRBJ1-2,.,TRBV7-9,CSSSLELPKPYTF,TGTTCCAGCAGCTTAGAACTACCGAAACCCTACACCTTC
.,TRBJ2-7,.,TRBV6-1,CASSEGGANTYEQYF,TGTGCCAGCAGTGAAGGCGGGGCGAATACCTACGAGCAGTACTTC
.,TRBJ1-2,.,TRBV5-5,CASSMDLSGYTF,TGTGCCAGCAGCATGGACTTGAGTGGCTACACCTTC
TRBD1,TRBJ1-1,.,TRBV11-2,CASSLAPRGPTMNTEAFF,TGTGCCAGCAGCTTAGCCCCCAGGGGGCCTACGATGAACACTGAAGCTTTCTTT
.,TRBJ2-7,.,TRBV19,CASSIEGVAYEQYF,TGTGCCAGTAGTATTGAAGGGGTCGCCTACGAGCAGTACTTC
.,TRBJ2-1,.,TRBV30,CAWSNINEQFF,TGTGCCTGGAGTAATATTAATGAGCAGTTCTTC
TRBD1,TRBJ1-3,.,TRBV7-8,CASSQGQAFSGNTIYF,TGTGCCAGCAGCCAGGGACAGGCTTTCTCTGGAAACACCATATATTTT
.,TRBJ2-7,.,TRBV20-1,CSAGSGYEQYF,TGCAGTGCTGGGAGCGGTTACGAGCAGTACTTC
TRBD2,TRBJ2-5,.,TRBV7-3,CASSPTSGGGETQYF,TGTGCCAGCAGCCCCACTAGCGGGGGCGGAGAGACCCAGTACTTC
.,TRBJ1-1,once,TRBV2,CASSVEVNTEAFF,TGTGCCAGCAGTGTAGAAGTAAACACTGAAGCTTTCTTT
.,TRBJ1-1,.,TRBV2,CASFQGNTEAFF,TGTGCCTCCTTTCAGGGGAACACTGAAGCTTTCTTT
.,TRBJ1-5,.,TRBV11-2,CASSLETGREQPQHF,TGTGCCAGCAGCTTAGAAACAGGGCGCGAGCAGCCCCAGCATTTT
TRBD1,TRBJ1-4,.,TRBV19,CASSLQNRGRLFF,TGTGCCAGTAGTCTCCAAAACAGGGGACGGCTGTTTTTT
.,TRBJ1-1,.,TRBV19,CASRGGMANTEAFF,TGTGCCAGTAGGGGGGGGATGGCGAACACTGAAGCTTTCTTT
.,TRBJ2-3,.,TRBV5-4,CASTSQRVTDTQYF,TGTGCCAGCACCTCACAGCGGGTCACAGATACGCAGTATTTT
TRBD1,TRBJ1-2,.,TRBV7-3,CASSPRSGTGGHYGYTF,TGTGCCAGCAGCCCTCGTAGCGGGACAGGGGGCCACTATGGCTACACCTTC
.,TRBJ2-1,.,TRBV4-1,CASSQDHEGPAEFF,TGCGCCAGCAGCCAAGATCACGAGGGCCCGGCGGAGTTCTTC